The clone carrying this TCR beta chain was counted at least ten times. What it binds is unknown. The CDR3 is 13 amino acids. The germline gives CDR1 MNHEY, CDR2 SVGAGI. V was cut by 0 bases and J by 6 bases, with 8 bases left in between. The data were taken from a study of spatial heterogeneity in lung cancer. The time point is: sample taken at primary tumor resection. Frozen PBMC, nontumor lung or tumor provided whole RNA, which was sequenced unsorted. Donors were about 70 untreated early-stage non-small cell lung cancer patients. Study-wide results and caveats: Detection of ubiquitous tumor TCRs in blood was higher at resection than follow-up.

TCRdb re-analysed the 5' RACE reads in MiXCR, keeping a single row per CDR3 protein. The sample has around 40,000 distinct CDR3 sequences; less than 5.5% are singletons. The clonotype comes from a female donor with early-stage non-small cell lung cancer. The sample here was PBMCs, taken at surgery. The V and J genes are TRBV6-5 and TRBJ1-2, with no clear D. In DNA, the CDR3 is TGTGCCAGCAGTTACTCGGAGGGAAATGGCTACACCTTC. It codes for CASSYSEGNGYTF.